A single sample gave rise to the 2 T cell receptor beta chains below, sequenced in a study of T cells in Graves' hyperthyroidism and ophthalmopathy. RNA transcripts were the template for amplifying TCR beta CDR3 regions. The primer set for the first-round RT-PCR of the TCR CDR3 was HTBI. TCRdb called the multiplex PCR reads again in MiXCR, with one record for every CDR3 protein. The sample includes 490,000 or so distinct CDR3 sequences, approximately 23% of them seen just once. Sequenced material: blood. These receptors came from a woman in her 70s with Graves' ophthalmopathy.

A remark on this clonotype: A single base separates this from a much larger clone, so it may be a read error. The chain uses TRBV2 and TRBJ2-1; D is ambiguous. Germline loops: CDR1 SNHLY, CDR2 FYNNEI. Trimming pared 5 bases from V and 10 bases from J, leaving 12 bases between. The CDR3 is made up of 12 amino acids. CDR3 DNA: TGTGCCAGCAGTTCAAGCAGGTACGAGCAGTTCTTC. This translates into CASSSSRYEQFF.

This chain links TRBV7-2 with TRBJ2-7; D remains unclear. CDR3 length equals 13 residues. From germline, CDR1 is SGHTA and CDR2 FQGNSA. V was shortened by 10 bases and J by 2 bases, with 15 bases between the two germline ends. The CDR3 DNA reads TGTGCCATCAGTGCTATGAGCGCCTACGAGCAGTACTTC. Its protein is CAISAMSAYEQYF.